Detailed here is one TCR beta chain. As yet, its antigen is unknown. These data are taken from a study of T cells after posttransplantation cyclophosphamide. General study findings and limits: Tissue-infiltrating T cells from skin or gut overlapped little with blood T cells. After PTCy, TRB diversity resembled that of CNI/methotrexate controls. Donor-recipient repertoire similarity was low at 1-2 months, rising over year one.

The related graft donor's blood sample was taken on the day of bone marrow donation. The CDR3 is 14 residues long. CDR1 and CDR2 from the germline V gene are SGDLS and YYNGEE. V was clipped by 0 bases and J by 4 bases; unmatched bases: 2. Generated by immunoSEQ multiplex PCR, the TCRdb table keeps only in-frame clones and is missing some. There are about 47,000 clones in the sample; about 90% occur only once, and around 2.9% lies in the top ten. The sequenced sample consisted of PBMCs. The sequence derives from a woman in her forties or fifties in good health and a related stem cell transplant donor. The genes are TRBV9 and TRBJ1-2, with TRBD1 matching 8 bases. The DNA for the CDR3 is TGTGCCAGCAGCGTAGACGGACAGGGCTATGGCTACACCTTC. Protein product: CASSVDGQGYGYTF.